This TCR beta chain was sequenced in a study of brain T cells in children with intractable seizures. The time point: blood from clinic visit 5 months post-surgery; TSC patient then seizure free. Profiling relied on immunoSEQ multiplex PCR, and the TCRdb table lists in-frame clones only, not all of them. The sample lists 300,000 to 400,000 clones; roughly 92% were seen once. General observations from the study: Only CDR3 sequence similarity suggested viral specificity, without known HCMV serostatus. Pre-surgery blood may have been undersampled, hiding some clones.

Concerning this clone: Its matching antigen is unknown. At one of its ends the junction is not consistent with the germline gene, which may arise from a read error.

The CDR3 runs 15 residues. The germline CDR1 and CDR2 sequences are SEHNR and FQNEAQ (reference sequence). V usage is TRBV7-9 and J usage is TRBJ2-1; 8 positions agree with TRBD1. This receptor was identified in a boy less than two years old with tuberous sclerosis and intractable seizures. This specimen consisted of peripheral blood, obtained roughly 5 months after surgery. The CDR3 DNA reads TGTGCCAGCAGCCTCGGACAGGGCTCCCACAATGAGCAGTTCTTC. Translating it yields CASSLGQGSHNEQFF.